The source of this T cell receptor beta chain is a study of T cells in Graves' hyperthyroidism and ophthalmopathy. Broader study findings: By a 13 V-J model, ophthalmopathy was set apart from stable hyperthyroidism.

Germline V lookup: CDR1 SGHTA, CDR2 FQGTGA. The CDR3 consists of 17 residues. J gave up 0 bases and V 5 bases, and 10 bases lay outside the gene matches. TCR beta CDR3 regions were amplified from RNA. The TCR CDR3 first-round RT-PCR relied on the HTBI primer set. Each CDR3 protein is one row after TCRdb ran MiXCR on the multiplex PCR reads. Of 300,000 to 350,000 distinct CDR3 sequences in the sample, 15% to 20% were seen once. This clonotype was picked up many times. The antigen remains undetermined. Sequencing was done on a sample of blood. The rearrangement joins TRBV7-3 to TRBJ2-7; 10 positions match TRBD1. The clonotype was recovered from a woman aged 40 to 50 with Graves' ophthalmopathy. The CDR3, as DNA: TGTGCCAGCAGCCCAGATACCGGGACAGGGGCCTCCTACGAGCAGTACTTC. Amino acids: CASSPDTGTGASYEQYF.